The 25 T cell receptor beta chains given below trace back to one sample, sequenced in a study of CD8+ T cells in alopecia areata. cDNA reverse transcribed from extracted RNA served as the sequencing template. The repertoire was sequenced with immunoSEQ multiplex PCR; TCRdb's copy has only in-frame clones and lacks some. In the table there are around 300,000 clones, about three fifths of which are singletons. Sample treatment: oral pan-JAK inhibitor, 5-10 mg twice daily. The specimen was CD4+ T cells sorted from blood, collected at roughly week 52, from a patient treated with tofacitinib. The receptors come from a human donor with alopecia areata.

V and J are TRBV18 and TRBJ2-1; 7 bases map to TRBD2. The CDR3 runs to 15 residues. Trimming at V came to 1 base and at J to 7 bases, leaving 7 bases not matched to a gene. CDR1 is KGHSH, CDR2 LQKENI, per germline. CDR3 sequence: CASSPLGPGGNEQFF. The DNA of the CDR3 is TGTGCCAGCTCACCACTCGGCCCCGGGGGGAATGAGCAGTTCTTC.

The V gene is TRBV9, the J gene TRBJ2-5; either TRBD1 or TRBD2 may supply D (5 bases each). Trimming removed 0 bases at V and 3 bases at J, with 12 bases between. The CDR3 is 15 residues long. Germline loops: CDR1 SGDLS, CDR2 YYNGEE. CDR3 DNA sequence: TGTGCCAGCAGCGTAGGTACGCGAGGGGAAGAGACCCAGTACTTC. Translating it yields CASSVGTRGEETQYF.

This clone turned up a few times. V and J are TRBV6-6 and TRBJ2-1; 8 bases are shared with TRBD2. Germline values: CDR1 MNHNY, CDR2 SVGAGI (reference sequence). V trimming: 6 bases; J trimming: 3 bases; junction bases outside the gene matches: 4. The CDR3 has 14 residues. The CDR3 region is CASSPGGGYNEQFF. CDR3 nucleotides: TGTGCCAGCAGCCCCGGGGGGGGCTACAATGAGCAGTTCTTC.

This chain uses TRBV30 with TRBJ2-4, with a tentative D call TRBD1 (5 bases). The germline gives CDR1 GTSNPN, CDR2 SVGIG (reference sequence). The CDR3 is 14 amino acids. Trimming took off 3 bases at V and 4 bases at J, with 13 bases between the two ends. DNA for the CDR3: TGTGCCTGGAGAAAGGGGCAGGAGAAAAACATTCAGTACTTC. This translates into CAWRKGQEKNIQYF. Variable domain in full (rest from reference TRBV30 and TRBJ2-4): SQTIHQWPATLVQPVGSPLSLECTVEGTSNPNLYWYRQAAGRGLQLLFYSVGIGQISSEVPQNLSASRPQDRQFILSSKKLLLSDSGFYLCAWRKGQEKNIQYFGAGTRLSVL.

The gene calls are TRBV29-1 and TRBJ2-5; TRBD2 matches 11 bases. V gave up 5 bases and J gave up 5 bases; unmatched junction bases: 7. This CDR3 has 14 amino acids. CDR1 and CDR2 (germline): SQVTM, ANQGSEA. CDR3 protein: CSVNNGLAGETQYF. The CDR3 DNA is TGCAGCGTTAACAACGGACTAGCGGGCGAGACCCAGTACTTC.

The chain has TRBV29-1 and TRBJ1-4, with D maybe TRBD1 (6 bases). V gave up 3 bases and J gave up 6 bases, with 23 bases separating them. The CDR3 runs to 17 residues. CDR1 is SQVTM, CDR2 ANQGSEA, per germline. CDR3 protein: CSVDKGPPGTPDEKLFF. The CDR3 DNA reads as TGCAGCGTTGATAAAGGGCCCCCCGGGACACCTGATGAAAAACTGTTTTTT. The full variable domain, completed using reference TRBV29-1 and TRBJ1-4, is SAVISQKPSRDICQRGTSLTIQCQVDSQVTMMFWYRQQPGQSLTLIATANQGSEATYESGFVIDKFPISRPNLTFSTLTVSNMSPEDSSIYLCSVDKGPPGTPDEKLFFGSGTQLSVL.

This chain connects TRBV5-1 to TRBJ2-7, with 10 nucleotides matching TRBD2. This CDR3 region has 14 residues. The V and J ends lost 6 bases and 3 bases, in that order; junction bases with no gene match: 6. Per germline, CDR1 SGHRS and CDR2 YFSETQ. CDR3 in DNA: TGCGCCAGCACTCCGGGGACTAGCGACTACGAGCAGTACTTC. Amino acid sequence: CASTPGTSDYEQYF.

The chain has TRBV5-1 and TRBJ2-6; a weak D match, TRBD1 (6 bases). Germline V gives CDR1 SGHRS, CDR2 YFSETQ. Trimming shortened V by 7 bases and J by 1 base, and 12 bases separated the two germline ends. The CDR3 has 15 residues. This CDR3 reads CASSQGKSGANVLTF. DNA of the CDR3: TGCGCCAGCTCCCAGGGGAAATCTGGGGCCAACGTCCTGACTTTC.

The V and J genes are TRBV7-9 and TRBJ1-2, with D uncertain. Germline values: CDR1 SEHNR, CDR2 FQNEAQ (reference sequence). This CDR3 is built from 14 residues. V was pared by 4 bases and J by 5 bases, with 14 bases between. The CDR3 bases are TGTGCCAGCAGCTCCGCGGGTTATGAGTATGGCTACACCTTC. Translated, it gives CASSSAGYEYGYTF.

The chain recombines TRBV9 with TRBJ2-7; possibly TRBD2 for D (5 bases). Germline V gene lookup returns CDR1 SGDLS and CDR2 YYNGEE. CDR3 length: 15 residues. Trimming removed 4 bases at V and 5 bases at J, with 19 bases between. CDR3 in amino acids: CASSLGGRGLHEQYF. CDR3 bases: TGTGCCAGCAGCTTGGGTGGACGGGGTTTACACGAGCAGTACTTC.

The rearrangement joins TRBV7-9 to TRBJ1-6; D possibly corresponds to TRBD1 (5 bases). The CDR3 totals 16 residues. Trimming stripped 1 base from V and 7 bases from J, with 14 bases between. The germline V gene has CDR1 SEHNR and CDR2 FQNEAQ (reference sequence). The DNA of the CDR3 is TGTGCCAGCAGCTTAGTGGCAGGGACCTCGAATTCACCCCTCCACTTT. Amino acids: CASSLVAGTSNSPLHF.

The genes are TRBV7-2 and TRBJ2-5; a possible D gene is TRBD2 (7 bases). Germline V gene data show CDR1 as SGHTA and CDR2 as FQGNSA. The V end lost 5 bases, the J end lost 7 bases, and 20 bases lay between the germline ends. The length of the CDR3 is 15 residues. This chain's CDR3 is CASSQGGGSDWTQYF. In DNA, the CDR3 is TGTGCCAGCAGCCAAGGGGGGGGCTCCGATTGGACCCAGTACTTC. The full variable domain, completed using reference TRBV7-2 and TRBJ2-5, is GAGVSQSPSNKVTEKGKDVELRCDPISGHTALYWYRQSLGQGLEFLIYFQGNSAPDKSGLPSDRFSAERTGGSVSTLTIQRTQQEDSAVYLCASSQGGGSDWTQYFGPGTRLLVL.

This clone was counted a few times. The V call is TRBV30, the J call TRBJ2-3, with TRBD2 matching 9 bases. Germline values: CDR1 GTSNPN, CDR2 SVGIG (reference sequence). Trimming took 4 bases from V and 0 from J; bases not matched to a gene: 11. There are 17 residues in the CDR3. The CDR3 DNA reads as TGTGCCTGGACTAGCGGGGTGATAAGAACTAGCACAGATACGCAGTATTTT. This encodes CAWTSGVIRTSTDTQYF.

The genes are TRBV30 and TRBJ1-1; D might be TRBD1 (5 bases). Germline V gives CDR1 GTSNPN, CDR2 SVGIG (reference sequence). V was pared by 5 bases and J by 1 base, with 8 bases between. This CDR3 comprises 12 residues. CDR3 DNA: TGTGCCTGGGGTGACAGGAACACTGAAGCTTTCTTT. It codes for CAWGDRNTEAFF.

The chain uses TRBV30 and TRBJ1-1; 10 bases align to TRBD1. Per germline, CDR1 GTSNPN and CDR2 SVGIG (reference sequence). Trimming took 1 base from V and 3 from J; bases not matched to a gene: 14. The CDR3 is made up of 18 amino acids. As DNA, the CDR3 is TGTGCCTGGAGTGGACCCAAGGGACAGGGGATCGGGGACACTGAAGCTTTCTTT. Its protein is CAWSGPKGQGIGDTEAFF.

The chain uses TRBV7-2 and TRBJ2-3; D is uncertain. The V and J ends lost 5 bases and 0 bases respectively, with 15 bases between them. CDR1 and CDR2 from the germline V gene are SGHTA and FQGNSA. The CDR3 loop spans 16 amino acids. DNA of the CDR3: TGTGCCAGCAGCGAGATATCCGACCTAAGCACAGATACGCAGTATTTT. It specifies CASSEISDLSTDTQYF.

The CDR3 DNA follows: TGTGCCAGCAGCCACCTGGACAGTTCCTACGAGCAGTACTTC. Residues: CASSHLDSSYEQYF. The gene calls are TRBV14 and TRBJ2-7; a possible D gene is TRBD1 (6 bases). Trimming left V 3 bases short and J 1 base short, with 10 bases between. The CDR3 spans 14 residues. Germline V CDR1 and CDR2: SGHDN, FVKESK. Together with reference TRBV14 and TRBJ2-7, the CDR3 gives the full variable domain: EAGVTQFPSHSVIEKGQTVTLRCDPISGHDNLYWYRRVMGKEIKFLLHFVKESKQDESGMPNNRFLAERTGGTYSTLKVQPAELEDSGVYFCASSHLDSSYEQYFGPGTRLTVT.

J is TRBJ2-7 and V is TRBV29-1; perhaps TRBD2 as D (6 bases). The germline V gene has CDR1 SQVTM and CDR2 ANQGSEA. This CDR3 spans 11 amino acids. V lost 0 bases to trimming and J lost 11 bases, with 11 bases between them. Written as DNA, the CDR3 is TGCAGCGTTGAAGAGGCGGGGCTTAAGTACTTC. Amino acid sequence: CSVEEAGLKYF.

This sequence joins TRBV6-1 and TRBJ2-1; no clear D. V shed 6 bases and J shed 10 bases, with 22 bases lying between them. The CDR3 covers 15 residues. The V gene's germline CDR1 is MNHNS and CDR2 SASEGT. CDR3 amino acids: CASRSSGRESNEQFF. DNA for the CDR3: TGTGCCAGCAGAAGTTCCGGGCGAGAAAGTAACGAGCAGTTCTTC.

This chain connects TRBV7-9 to TRBJ1-1; no firm D call. Trimming took off 5 bases at V and 3 bases at J, with 13 bases between the two ends. The CDR3 covers 14 residues. The V gene's germline CDR1 is SEHNR and CDR2 FQNEAQ (reference sequence). The CDR3, as DNA: TGTGCCAGCAGCAGTAGTCGCACATACACTGAAGCTTTCTTT. Its protein is CASSSSRTYTEAFF.

V is TRBV20-1 and J is TRBJ2-3; D remains unclear. With 7 bases removed from V and 6 bases from J, the gap between germline ends came to 8 bases. The CDR3 spans 10 residues. The V gene's germline CDR1 is DFQATT and CDR2 SNEGSKA (reference sequence). Written as DNA, the CDR3 is TGCAGTGTTAAATTCGATACGCAGTATTTT. The encoded protein is CSVKFDTQYF.

V is TRBV19 and J is TRBJ2-1, with a weak D call TRBD1 (5 bases). Trimming removed 4 bases at V and 8 bases at J, with 15 bases between. CDR3 size: 14 residues. Germline CDR1 and CDR2: LNHDA and SQIVND (reference sequence). Here the CDR3 reads CASSKGQGGDEQFF. The CDR3 DNA follows: TGTGCCAGTAGTAAGGGTCAGGGTGGCGATGAGCAGTTCTTC.

The V gene is TRBV5-1, the J gene TRBJ2-1, with 9 bases matching TRBD2. There are 15 residues in the CDR3. The V gene's germline CDR1 is SGHRS and CDR2 YFSETQ. After removal of 0 bases from V and 3 bases from J, the junction contained 1 base not matched to a gene. The CDR3 protein is CASSLEAGGYNEQFF. In DNA form, the CDR3 reads TGCGCCAGCAGCTTGGAAGCGGGGGGCTACAATGAGCAGTTCTTC. Full variable domain (missing parts from reference TRBV5-1 and TRBJ2-1): KAGVTQTPRYLIKTRGQQVTLSCSPISGHRSVSWYQQTPGQGLQFLFEYFSETQRNKGNFPGRFSGRQFSNSRSEMNVSTLELGDSALYLCASSLEAGGYNEQFFGPGTRLTVL.

This clone was observed a handful of times. The rearrangement uses TRBV4-1 and TRBJ2-2, with TRBD1 matching over 8 bases. The CDR3 is made up of 15 amino acids. The V gene end was trimmed by 6 bases and the J gene end by 2 bases; junction bases not matched to a gene: 5. Germline V CDR1 and CDR2: MGHRA, YSYEKL. DNA of the CDR3: TGCGCCAGCAGACTGGGACAGGCCAACACCGGGGAGCTGTTTTTT. Residues: CASRLGQANTGELFF.

Concerning this clone itself: The sample contains more than one DNA sequence encoding this CDR3. V usage is TRBV30 and J usage is TRBJ1-1, with D unresolved. Trimming stripped 0 bases from V and 2 bases from J, with 10 bases between. This CDR3 region has 14 residues. In germline, CDR1 is GTSNPN, CDR2 SVGIG (reference sequence). The CDR3, as DNA: TGTGCCTGGAGTGTCGGGCGGAGAAACACTGAAGCTTTCTTT. Its translation: CAWSVGRRNTEAFF.